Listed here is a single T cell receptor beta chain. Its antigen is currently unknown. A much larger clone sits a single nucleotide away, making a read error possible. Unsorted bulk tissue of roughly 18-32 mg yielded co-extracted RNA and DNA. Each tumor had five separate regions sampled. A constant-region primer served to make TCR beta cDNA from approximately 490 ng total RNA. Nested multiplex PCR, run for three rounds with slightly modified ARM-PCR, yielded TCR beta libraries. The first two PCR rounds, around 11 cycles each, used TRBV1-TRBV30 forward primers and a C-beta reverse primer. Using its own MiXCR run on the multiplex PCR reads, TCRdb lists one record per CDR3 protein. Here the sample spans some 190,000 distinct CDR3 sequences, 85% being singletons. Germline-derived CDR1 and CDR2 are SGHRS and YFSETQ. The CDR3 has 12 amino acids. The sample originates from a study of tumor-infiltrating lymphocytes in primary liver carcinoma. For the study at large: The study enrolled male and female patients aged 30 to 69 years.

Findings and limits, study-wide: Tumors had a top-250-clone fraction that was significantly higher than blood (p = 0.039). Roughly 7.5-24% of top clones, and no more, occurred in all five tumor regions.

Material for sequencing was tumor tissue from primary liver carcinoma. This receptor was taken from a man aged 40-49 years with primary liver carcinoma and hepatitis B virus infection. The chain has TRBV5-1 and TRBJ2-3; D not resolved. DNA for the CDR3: TGCGCCAGCTTTTCAAACACAAATACGCAGTATTTT. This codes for CASFSNTNTQYF.